This TCR beta chain was recorded in a study of control samples from healthy donors and cancer patients. Clones were sequenced by immunoSEQ multiplex PCR, and TCRdb holds only the in-frame ones, with some missing. Of about 410,000 clones listed, 75% to 95% are singletons. This CDR3 spans 15 amino acids. Germline trimming cut 0 bases from V and 3 bases from J; bases unmatched to any gene: 5. The germline V gene has CDR1 SGHRS and CDR2 YFSETQ. The chain couples TRBV5-1 to TRBJ2-7; TRBD2 agrees at 8 bases. This TCR was sampled from a man aged 35 to 55 with head and neck cancer. The material sequenced was PBMCs. In nucleotides, the CDR3 is TGCGCCAGCAGCTTGGAGCGGGGGACCATCTACGAGCAGTACTTC. Its protein product is CASSLERGTIYEQYF.